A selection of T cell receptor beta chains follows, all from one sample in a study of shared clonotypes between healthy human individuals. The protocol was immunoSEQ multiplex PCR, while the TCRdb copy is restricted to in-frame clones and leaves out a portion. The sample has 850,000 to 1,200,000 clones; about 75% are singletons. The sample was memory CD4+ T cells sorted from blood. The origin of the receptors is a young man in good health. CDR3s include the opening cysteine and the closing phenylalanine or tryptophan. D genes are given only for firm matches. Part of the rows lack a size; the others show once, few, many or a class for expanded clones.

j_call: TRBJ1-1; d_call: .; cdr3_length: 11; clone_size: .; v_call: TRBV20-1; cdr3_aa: CSARGDTEAFF; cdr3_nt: TGCAGTGCTAGGGGTGACACTGAAGCTTTCTTT
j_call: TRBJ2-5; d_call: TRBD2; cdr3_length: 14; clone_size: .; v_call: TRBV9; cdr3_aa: CASSVSGGAGTQYF; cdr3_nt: TGTGCCAGCAGCGTAAGCGGGGGGGCTGGGACCCAGTACTTC
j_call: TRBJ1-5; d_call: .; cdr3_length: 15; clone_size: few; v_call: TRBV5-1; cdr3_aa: CASSLQGYSNQPQHF; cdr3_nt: TGCGCCAGCAGCTTACAGGGATATAGCAATCAGCCCCAGCATTTT
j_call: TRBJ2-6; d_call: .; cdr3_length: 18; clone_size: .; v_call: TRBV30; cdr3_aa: CACNQKGLSGSGANVLTF; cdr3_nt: TGTGCCTGCAATCAGAAAGGGCTTTCGGGCTCTGGGGCCAACGTCCTGACTTTC
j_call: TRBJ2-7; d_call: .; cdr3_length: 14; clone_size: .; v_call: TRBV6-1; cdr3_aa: CASSEGGGAYEQYF; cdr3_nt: TGTGCCAGCAGTGAAGGTGGAGGAGCCTACGAGCAGTACTTC
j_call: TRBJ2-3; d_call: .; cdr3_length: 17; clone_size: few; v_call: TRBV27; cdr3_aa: CASSLGSGLGVADTQYF; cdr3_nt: TGTGCCAGCAGTTTAGGAAGCGGGCTGGGTGTAGCGGATACGCAGTATTTT
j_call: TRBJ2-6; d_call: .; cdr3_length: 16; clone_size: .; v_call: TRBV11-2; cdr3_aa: CASSLDVHSGANVLTF; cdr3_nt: TGTGCCAGCAGCTTAGACGTCCACTCTGGGGCCAACGTCCTGACTTTC
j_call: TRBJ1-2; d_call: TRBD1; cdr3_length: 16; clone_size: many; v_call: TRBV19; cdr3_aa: CASSPGQRDREYGYTF; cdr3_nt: TGTGCCAGTAGCCCAGGACAGCGGGACAGGGAGTATGGCTACACCTTC
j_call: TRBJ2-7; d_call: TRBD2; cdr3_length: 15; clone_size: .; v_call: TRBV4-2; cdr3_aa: CASSQVESGRHEQYF; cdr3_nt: TGTGCCAGCAGCCAAGTCGAGAGCGGGAGACACGAGCAGTACTTC
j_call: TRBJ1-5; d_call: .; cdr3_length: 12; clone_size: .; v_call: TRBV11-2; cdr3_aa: CASSGYNQPQHF; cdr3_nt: TGTGCCAGCAGCGGATACAATCAGCCCCAGCATTTT
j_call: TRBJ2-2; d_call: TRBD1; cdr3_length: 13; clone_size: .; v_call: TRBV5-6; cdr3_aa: CACQRTGSGELFF; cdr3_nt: TGTGCCTGCCAGCGGACAGGGTCCGGGGAGCTGTTTTTT
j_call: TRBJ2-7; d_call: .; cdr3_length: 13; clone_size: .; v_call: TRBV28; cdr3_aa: CASSLAGIYEQYF; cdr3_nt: TGTGCCAGCAGTTTAGCGGGGATTTACGAGCAGTACTTC
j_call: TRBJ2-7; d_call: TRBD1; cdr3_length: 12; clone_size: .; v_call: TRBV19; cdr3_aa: CATRQGNYEQYF; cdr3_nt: TGTGCCACTCGACAGGGGAATTACGAGCAGTACTTC
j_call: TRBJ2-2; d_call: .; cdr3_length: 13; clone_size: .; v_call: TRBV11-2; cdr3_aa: CASSFSGSGELFF; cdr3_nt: TGTGCCAGCAGCTTCTCGGGATCCGGGGAGCTGTTTTTT
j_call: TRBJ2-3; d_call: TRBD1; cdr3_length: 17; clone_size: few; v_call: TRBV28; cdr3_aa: CASSLDRGPSFTDTQYF; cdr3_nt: TGTGCCAGCAGTCTCGACAGGGGGCCAAGTTTCACAGATACGCAGTATTTT
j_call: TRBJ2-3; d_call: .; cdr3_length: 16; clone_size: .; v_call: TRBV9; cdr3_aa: CGTPGGLNPYTDTQYF; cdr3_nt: TGTGGGACTCCAGGGGGGTTAAACCCCTACACAGATACGCAGTATTTT
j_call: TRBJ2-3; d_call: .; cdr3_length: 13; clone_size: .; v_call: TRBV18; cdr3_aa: CASSPPVTDTQYF; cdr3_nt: TGTGCCAGCTCACCACCCGTCACAGATACGCAGTATTTT
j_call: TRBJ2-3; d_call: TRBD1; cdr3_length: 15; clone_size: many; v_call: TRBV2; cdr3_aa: CASSRQGTSTDTQYF; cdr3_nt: TGTGCCAGCAGCCGACAGGGGACTAGCACAGATACGCAGTATTTT
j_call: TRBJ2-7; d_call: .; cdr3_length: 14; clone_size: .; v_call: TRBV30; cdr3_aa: CAWSVGGNAYEQYF; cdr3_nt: TGTGCCTGGAGTGTGGGGGGTAATGCCTACGAGCAGTACTTC
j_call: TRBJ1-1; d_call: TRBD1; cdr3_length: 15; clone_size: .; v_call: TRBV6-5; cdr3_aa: CASSSWTGENTEAFF; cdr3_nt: TGTGCCAGCAGTTCTTGGACAGGAGAGAACACTGAAGCTTTCTTT
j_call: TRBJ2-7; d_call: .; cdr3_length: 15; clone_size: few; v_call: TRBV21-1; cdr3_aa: CASSKPGQGPLEQYF; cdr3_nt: TGTGCCAGCAGCAAACCGGGACAGGGCCCCCTCGAGCAGTACTTC
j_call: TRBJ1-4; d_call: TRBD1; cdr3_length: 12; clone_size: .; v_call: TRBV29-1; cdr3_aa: CSIRQGNEKLFF; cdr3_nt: TGCAGCATCCGACAGGGTAATGAAAAACTGTTTTTT
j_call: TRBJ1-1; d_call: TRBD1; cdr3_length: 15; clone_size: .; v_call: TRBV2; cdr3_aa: CAITGGVYSGTEAFF; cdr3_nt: TGTGCCATCACAGGGGGTGTCTATTCGGGCACTGAAGCTTTCTTT
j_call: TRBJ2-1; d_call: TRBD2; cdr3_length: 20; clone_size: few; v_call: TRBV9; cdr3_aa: CASSEPASGSSGSSYNEQFF; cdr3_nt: TGTGCCAGCAGCGAGCCGGCTAGCGGGAGTTCCGGGAGCTCCTACAATGAGCAGTTCTTC
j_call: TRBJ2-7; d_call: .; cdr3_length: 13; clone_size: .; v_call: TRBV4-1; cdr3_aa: CASSQFFPYEQYF; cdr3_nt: TGCGCCAGCAGCCAATTCTTCCCCTACGAGCAGTACTTC
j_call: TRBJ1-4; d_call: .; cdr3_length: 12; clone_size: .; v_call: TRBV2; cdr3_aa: CASSPTLEKLFF; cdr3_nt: TGTGCCAGCAGCCCGACCCTCGAAAAACTGTTTTTT
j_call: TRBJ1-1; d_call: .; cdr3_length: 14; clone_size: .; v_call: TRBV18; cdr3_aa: CASSPPTRNTEAFF; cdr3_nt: TGTGCCAGCTCACCCCCGACAAGGAACACTGAAGCTTTCTTT